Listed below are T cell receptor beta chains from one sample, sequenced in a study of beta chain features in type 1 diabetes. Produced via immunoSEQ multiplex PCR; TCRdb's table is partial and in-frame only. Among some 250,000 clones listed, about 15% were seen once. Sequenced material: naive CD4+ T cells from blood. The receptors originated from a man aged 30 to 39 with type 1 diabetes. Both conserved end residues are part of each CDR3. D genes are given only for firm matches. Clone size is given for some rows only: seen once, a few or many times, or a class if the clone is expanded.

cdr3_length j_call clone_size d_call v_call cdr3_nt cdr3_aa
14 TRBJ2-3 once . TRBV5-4 TGTGCCAGCAGCTTGACAGGAGGGTCAGATACGCAGTATTTT CASSLTGGSDTQYF
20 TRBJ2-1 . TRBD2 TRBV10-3 TGTGCCATCAGTGAGTCTCTGGGGGTAGCGGGCCCAAGCTCCTACAATGAGCAGTTCTTC CAISESLGVAGPSSYNEQFF
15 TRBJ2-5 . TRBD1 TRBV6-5 TGTGCCAGCAGCCGCCTCGGGACAGCTGAAGAGACCCAGTACTTC CASSRLGTAEETQYF
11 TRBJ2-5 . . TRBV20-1 TGCAGTGCTAGAGATCGGGAGACCCAGTACTTC CSARDRETQYF
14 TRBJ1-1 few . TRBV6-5 TGTGCCAGCAGCAGGAGACAGTCGAACACTGAAGCTTTCTTT CASSRRQSNTEAFF
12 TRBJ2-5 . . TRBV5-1 TGCGCCAGTCACAGGGGAGGAGAGACCCAGTACTTC CASHRGGETQYF
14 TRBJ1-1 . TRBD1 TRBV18 TGTGCCAGCTCACCAAGGACAGGGGACACTGAAGCTTTCTTT CASSPRTGDTEAFF
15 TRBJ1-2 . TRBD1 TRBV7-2 TGTGCCAGCAGCGTTACAGGACAGGGACACTATGGCTACACCTTC CASSVTGQGHYGYTF
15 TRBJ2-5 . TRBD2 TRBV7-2 TGTGCCAGCAGCTTTCTAGCGGGACCAGGCGAGACCCAGTACTTC CASSFLAGPGETQYF
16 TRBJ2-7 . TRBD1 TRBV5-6 TGTGCCAGCAGCCCGCCGGGGGGACAGGGGGTCTACGAGCAGTACTTC CASSPPGGQGVYEQYF
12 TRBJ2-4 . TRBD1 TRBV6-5 TGTGCCAGCAGTTCAGACAGGGGCCCCTGGGACTTC CASSSDRGPWDF
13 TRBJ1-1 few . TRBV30 TGTGCCTGGAGCCCGACCGGGGGCACTGAAGCTTTCTTT CAWSPTGGTEAFF
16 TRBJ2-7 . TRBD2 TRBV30 TGTGCCTGGAGTGTGGCTAGCGGGAGTAAAGCCTACGAGCAGTACTTC CAWSVASGSKAYEQYF
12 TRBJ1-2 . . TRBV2 TGTGCCAGCAGTGGGCAGGGTAGTAGCTACACCTTC CASSGQGSSYTF
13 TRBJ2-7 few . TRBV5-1 TGCGCCAGCAGCTTGGCCCAAAGCGACGAGCAGTACTTC CASSLAQSDEQYF
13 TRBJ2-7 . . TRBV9 TGTGCCAGCAGCGTAGACACAGGCTACGAGCAGTACTTC CASSVDTGYEQYF
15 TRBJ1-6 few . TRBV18 TGTGCCAGCTCATCCTACCAAGAGAATAATTCACCCCTCCACTTT CASSSYQENNSPLHF
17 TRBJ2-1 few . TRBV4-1 TGCGCCAGCAGCCAAGATGGCGCGGGAAGGTCTACTAATGAGCAGTTCTTC CASSQDGAGRSTNEQFF
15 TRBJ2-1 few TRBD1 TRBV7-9 TGTGCCAGCAGTTCCGGGACAGGGGTTACCAATGAGCAGTTCTTC CASSSGTGVTNEQFF
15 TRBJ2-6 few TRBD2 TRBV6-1 TGTGCCAGCCTAGCGGGGGGGCTTGGGGCCAACGTCCTGACTTTC CASLAGGLGANVLTF
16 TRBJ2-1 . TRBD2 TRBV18 TGTGCCAGCTCACCCCTGACTAGCGGGGGGAGCAATGAGCAGTTCTTC CASSPLTSGGSNEQFF
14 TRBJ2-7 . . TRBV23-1 TGCGCCAGCAGTCAATCGGTGAGCACCTACGAGCAGTACTTC CASSQSVSTYEQYF
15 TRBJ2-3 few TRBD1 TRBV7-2 TGTGCCAGCAGCCCGCGGACAGGACGCACAGATACGCAGTATTTT CASSPRTGRTDTQYF
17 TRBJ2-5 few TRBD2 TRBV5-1 TGCGCCAGCAGCTTGCCGGGACTAGCGGGCCTACAAGAGACCCAGTACTTC CASSLPGLAGLQETQYF
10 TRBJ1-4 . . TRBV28 TGTGCCGTCAGCGGTGAAAAACTGTTTTTT CAVSGEKLFF
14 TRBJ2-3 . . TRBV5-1 TGCGCCAGCAGCCCCGGACAGAGCACAGATACGCAGTATTTT CASSPGQSTDTQYF
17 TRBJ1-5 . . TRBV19 TGTGCCAGTAGTATAGTTCGCGGGAGTTATAGCAATCAGCCCCAGCATTTT CASSIVRGSYSNQPQHF
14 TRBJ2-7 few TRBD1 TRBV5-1 TGCGCCAGCGCGGAAGGGGGCTCTTCCTACGAGCAGTACTTC CASAEGGSSYEQYF
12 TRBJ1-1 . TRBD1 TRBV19 TGTGCCAGTAGGGACAGGTCCCCTGAAGCTTTCTTT CASRDRSPEAFF
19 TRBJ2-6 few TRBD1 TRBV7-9 TGTGCCAGCAGCCTGGGACAGGGGGCTGCTAACGCTGGGGCCAACGTCCTGACTTTC CASSLGQGAANAGANVLTF
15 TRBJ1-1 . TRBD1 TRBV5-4 TGTGCCAGCAGCCCACCACAGGGGTCGGGCACTGAAGCTTTCTTT CASSPPQGSGTEAFF
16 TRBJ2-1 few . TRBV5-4 TGTGCCAGCAGCTTGGGGGCAGGGGTGGCCTACAATGAGCAGTTCTTC CASSLGAGVAYNEQFF
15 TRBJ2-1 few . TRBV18 TGTGCCAGCTCACCAAGGACAGAGTCCTACAATGAGCAGTTCTTC CASSPRTESYNEQFF
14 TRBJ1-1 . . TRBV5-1 TGCGCCAGCAGCTTAGGCGGGGGTGGCACTGAAGCTTTCTTT CASSLGGGGTEAFF
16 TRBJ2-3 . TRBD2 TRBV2 TGTGCCAGCAGTGAACGAGCGGGGGGGCCTATCGATACGCAGTATTTT CASSERAGGPIDTQYF
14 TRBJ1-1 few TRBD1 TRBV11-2 TGTGCCAGCAGCTACGGGACAGAGAACACTGAAGCTTTCTTT CASSYGTENTEAFF
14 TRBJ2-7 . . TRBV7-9 TGTGCCAGCAGCTGGGAGGGGGGCCCCTACGAGCAGTACTTC CASSWEGGPYEQYF
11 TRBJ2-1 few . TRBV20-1 TGCAGTGCTCCCTCTAGAAATGAGCAGTTCTTC CSAPSRNEQFF
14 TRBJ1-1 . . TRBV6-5 TGTGCCAGCTTCCCCCCAGGGTCGAACACTGAAGCTTTCTTT CASFPPGSNTEAFF
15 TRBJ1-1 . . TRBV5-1 TGCGCCAGCAGCGAAACAGGCAACCTTTACACTGAAGCTTTCTTT CASSETGNLYTEAFF
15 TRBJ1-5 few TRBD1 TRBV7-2 TGTGCCAGCAGCTTCGGACAGGCCTTCAATCAGCCCCAGCATTTT CASSFGQAFNQPQHF
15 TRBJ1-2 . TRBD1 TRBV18 TGTGCCAGCTCACCACCGGCGGGACAGGGTTATGGCTACACCTTC CASSPPAGQGYGYTF
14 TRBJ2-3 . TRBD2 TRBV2 TGTGCCAGCACACTAGCGGGGCCCACAGATACGCAGTATTTT CASTLAGPTDTQYF
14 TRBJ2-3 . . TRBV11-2 TGTGCCAGCAGTTTACGAGGAGGGGCAGATACGCAGTATTTT CASSLRGGADTQYF
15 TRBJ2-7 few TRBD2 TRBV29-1 TGCAGCGTTGAAGACCGGCGGGGGGCGGGGTACGAGCAGTACTTC CSVEDRRGAGYEQYF